Listed below are T cell receptor beta chains from one sample, sequenced in a study of blood T cells in healthy people across ages. One entry per CDR3 protein results from TCRdb running MiXCR on the 5' RACE reads. Here the sample spans about 1.4 million distinct CDR3 sequences, almost 60% being singletons. The sample taken for sequencing was blood. The origin of the receptors is a man between 18 and 29 years old in good health. Both conserved end residues are part of each CDR3. Each record gives: CDR3 DNA, CDR3 protein, V gene, D gene, J gene, clone size. D genes are given only for firm matches. The listing skips clone size in some rows; elsewhere it reads once, few, many or a size class.

DNA: TGCAGTGCTAGAAGGTGGCAGGGGGGTGCAGATACGCAGTATTTT; CDR3: CSARRWQGGADTQYF; V: TRBV20-1; D: -; J: TRBJ2-3; size: -
DNA: TGTGCCAGCAGCCTGGGACAGGGGTACCGGCAGTACTTC; CDR3: CASSLGQGYRQYF; V: TRBV6-5; D: TRBD1; J: TRBJ2-7; size: -
DNA: TGTGCCAGCAGAATTCTACAGGGGGTGGATGGGGAGCTGTTTTTT; CDR3: CASRILQGVDGELFF; V: TRBV6-6; D: TRBD1; J: TRBJ2-2; size: -
DNA: TGTGCCAGCAGTTTATCGCTAATGTACGAGCAGTACTTC; CDR3: CASSLSLMYEQYF; V: TRBV27; D: -; J: TRBJ2-7; size: -
DNA: TGCGCCAGCAGCCGGCGGACTAGCGGGGACAATGAGCAGTACTTC; CDR3: CASSRRTSGDNEQYF; V: TRBV4-1; D: TRBD2; J: TRBJ2-7; size: -
DNA: TGTGCCAGCAGCCCGAACGGGCAGGGAGACACTGAAGCTTTCTTT; CDR3: CASSPNGQGDTEAFF; V: TRBV6-2/TRBV6-3; D: -; J: TRBJ1-1; size: once
DNA: TGTGCCATCAGTGTCTTAGCGGGAGTTGGAGATACGCAGTATTTT; CDR3: CAISVLAGVGDTQYF; V: TRBV10-3; D: TRBD2; J: TRBJ2-3; size: few
DNA: TGTGCCGGCAGCGCCCTTAAAGGGGGTCCTGAGTACTTC; CDR3: CAGSALKGGPEYF; V: TRBV11-2; D: -; J: TRBJ2-7; size: once
DNA: TGCGCCAGCAGTGAAGTGGGGCCGAGATGGGGAAGTGATACGCAGTATTTT; CDR3: CASSEVGPRWGSDTQYF; V: TRBV2; D: -; J: TRBJ2-3; size: -
DNA: TGTGCCAGCAGCCAACTGGGGAAGCACACTGAAGCTTTCTTT; CDR3: CASSQLGKHTEAFF; V: TRBV4-2; D: -; J: TRBJ1-1; size: -
DNA: TGTGCCAGCAGACTAGCGGTCCAAGAGACCCAGTACTTC; CDR3: CASRLAVQETQYF; V: TRBV12-3/TRBV12-4; D: TRBD2; J: TRBJ2-5; size: few
DNA: TGTGCCAGCAGGGTCGGTGGGGGTGGCACTGAAGCTTTCTTT; CDR3: CASRVGGGGTEAFF; V: TRBV7-2; D: -; J: TRBJ1-1; size: -
DNA: TGTGCCAGCAGGCCGGTGGCAGGGGGCGCCCAAGAGACCCAGTACTTC; CDR3: CASRPVAGGAQETQYF; V: TRBV12-3/TRBV12-4; D: TRBD1; J: TRBJ2-5; size: -
DNA: TGTGCCAGCAGCGCCCGACTAGCGGGAGTGTTGAACACCGGGGAGCTGTTTTTT; CDR3: CASSARLAGVLNTGELFF; V: TRBV11-2; D: TRBD2; J: TRBJ2-2; size: few
DNA: TGTGCCAGCACCCTAATGCGGGCCCGGAGTGGAGAGACCCAGTACTTC; CDR3: CASTLMRARSGETQYF; V: TRBV7-8; D: -; J: TRBJ2-5; size: -
DNA: TGTGCCAGCAAGGCGGGACCGGTAGCCAAAAACATTCAGTACTTC; CDR3: CASKAGPVAKNIQYF; V: TRBV2; D: -; J: TRBJ2-4; size: -
DNA: TGTGCCAGCAGTCAGGGACTCCTTGGAGGCTACACCTTC; CDR3: CASSQGLLGGYTF; V: TRBV27; D: -; J: TRBJ1-2; size: few
DNA: TGCAGTGCCCCGAGTGGATACCGCACAGATACGCAGTATTTT; CDR3: CSAPSGYRTDTQYF; V: TRBV20-1; D: -; J: TRBJ2-3; size: -
DNA: TGTGCCAGCAACTACCCAGGAAAGAAAGATACGCAGTATTTT; CDR3: CASNYPGKKDTQYF; V: TRBV6-5; D: -; J: TRBJ2-3; size: few
DNA: TGTGCCAGCAGCAATAGCCGATACAGCCCCGGGGGGTATTTT; CDR3: CASSNSRYSPGGYF; V: TRBV13; D: -; J: TRBJ2-3; size: few
DNA: TGTGCCAGCAGCCTGAACCAAAATTCACCCCTCCACTTT; CDR3: CASSLNQNSPLHF; V: TRBV7-9; D: -; J: TRBJ1-6; size: -
DNA: TGTGCCAGCAGCCAACACCGGGACACTGAGACCCAGTACTTC; CDR3: CASSQHRDTETQYF; V: TRBV7-6; D: -; J: TRBJ2-5; size: few
DNA: TGCAGTGCTACTCATCGCGGGGGGGCCACCGGGGAGCTGTTTTTT; CDR3: CSATHRGGATGELFF; V: TRBV20-1; D: TRBD2; J: TRBJ2-2; size: -
DNA: TGTGCCAGCAGCTTAGCGCTACGGGGGGGGCCTTCTCCAGATACGCAGTATTTT; CDR3: CASSLALRGGPSPDTQYF; V: TRBV7-2; D: TRBD2; J: TRBJ2-3; size: -
DNA: TGTGCCACCAGCAGAAGGAGTGGAGGGGATACGCAGTATTTT; CDR3: CATSRRSGGDTQYF; V: TRBV15; D: -; J: TRBJ2-3; size: -
DNA: TGTGCCAGCAGTGAAAATCTAGCGGGAGGTTTTAGCACAGATACGCAGTATTTT; CDR3: CASSENLAGGFSTDTQYF; V: TRBV6-1; D: TRBD2; J: TRBJ2-3; size: -
DNA: TGTGCCAGCAGCATACGACAGGGAAATTCACCCCTCCACTTT; CDR3: CASSIRQGNSPLHF; V: TRBV7-2; D: TRBD1; J: TRBJ1-6; size: few
DNA: TGTGCCAGCAGCGCTCCCGGGACTAGCGGGCTTGTCACAGATACGCAGTATTTT; CDR3: CASSAPGTSGLVTDTQYF; V: TRBV9; D: TRBD2; J: TRBJ2-3; size: few
DNA: TGTGCCAGCAGCGTAGAGGGGGACTCCTACAATGAGCAGTTCTTC; CDR3: CASSVEGDSYNEQFF; V: TRBV9; D: -; J: TRBJ2-1; size: few
DNA: TGTGCCAGCAGTCCCGAAAAGAGGGTTTGGGCATCCTACGAGCAGTACTTC; CDR3: CASSPEKRVWASYEQYF; V: TRBV27; D: -; J: TRBJ2-7; size: -
DNA: TGCGCCAGCAGCTTCAAGGGGGCGAGGGAGACCCAGTACTTC; CDR3: CASSFKGARETQYF; V: TRBV5-1; D: TRBD1; J: TRBJ2-5; size: -
DNA: TGTGCCAGCAGCGGGCCGGACACAGATACGCAGTATTTT; CDR3: CASSGPDTDTQYF; V: TRBV6-4; D: -; J: TRBJ2-3; size: -
DNA: TGTGCCAGCAGCTTAGGAGTGGGACTAGCGGATCCCACAGATACGCAGTATTTT; CDR3: CASSLGVGLADPTDTQYF; V: TRBV13; D: TRBD2; J: TRBJ2-3; size: -
DNA: TGTGCCAGCAGTGGGGAACTAGCGGGAGCCTACAATGAGCAGTTCTTC; CDR3: CASSGELAGAYNEQFF; V: TRBV6-1; D: TRBD2; J: TRBJ2-1; size: few
DNA: TGTGCCAGCAGTCGAGGTTATCCCTACGAGCAGTACTTC; CDR3: CASSRGYPYEQYF; V: TRBV28; D: -; J: TRBJ2-7; size: -
DNA: TGTGCCAGCAGTCCGCTAGCGGGAGCTGAGCAGTTCTTC; CDR3: CASSPLAGAEQFF; V: TRBV2; D: TRBD2; J: TRBJ2-1; size: few
DNA: TGTGCCAGCAGTTTGAACGGAAGGGGGGAGACCCAGTACTTC; CDR3: CASSLNGRGETQYF; V: TRBV27; D: -; J: TRBJ2-5; size: -
DNA: TGTGCCAGCAGTGACGCTCGACAACGGGGAAATCAGCCCCAGCATTTT; CDR3: CASSDARQRGNQPQHF; V: TRBV6-1; D: -; J: TRBJ1-5; size: -
DNA: TGCGCCAGCAGCCACAAACTAGGTTCGGTCTACGAGCAGTACTTC; CDR3: CASSHKLGSVYEQYF; V: TRBV4-1; D: -; J: TRBJ2-7; size: -
DNA: TGTGCCAGCAGCTCTCCTCGACGGCCTGAAGCTTTCTTT; CDR3: CASSSPRRPEAFF; V: TRBV7-9; D: -; J: TRBJ1-1; size: -
DNA: TGCAGTGCTAGAGTTACTAGCGAAGACACAGATACGCAGTATTTT; CDR3: CSARVTSEDTDTQYF; V: TRBV20-1; D: TRBD2; J: TRBJ2-3; size: -
DNA: TGTGCCAGCTCTAGGTCGTATGGCTACACCTTC; CDR3: CASSRSYGYTF; V: TRBV6-2/TRBV6-3; D: -; J: TRBJ1-2; size: few
DNA: TGTGCCAGCAGGATTCCCCCCGGCACAGATACGCAGTATTTT; CDR3: CASRIPPGTDTQYF; V: TRBV21-1; D: -; J: TRBJ2-3; size: -
DNA: TGTGCCACCTTGAATACTGAGACCTACGAGCAGTACTTC; CDR3: CATLNTETYEQYF; V: TRBV27; D: -; J: TRBJ2-7; size: -
DNA: TGTGCCAGCAGCCGTCGGGACGGCACAGATACGCAGTATTTT; CDR3: CASSRRDGTDTQYF; V: TRBV3-1; D: -; J: TRBJ2-3; size: -
DNA: TGTGCCATCAGTGATCGGGGTGCGCTGCACAATGAGCAGTTCTTC; CDR3: CAISDRGALHNEQFF; V: TRBV10-3; D: -; J: TRBJ2-1; size: once
DNA: TGTGCCAGCAGACCGGGACAGGGTTTAGATGGCTACACCTTC; CDR3: CASRPGQGLDGYTF; V: TRBV2; D: TRBD1; J: TRBJ1-2; size: -
DNA: TGTGCCAGCAGCCCCCCCAGGGTGGACGAGCAGTTCTTC; CDR3: CASSPPRVDEQFF; V: TRBV7-9; D: -; J: TRBJ2-1; size: -
DNA: TGTGCCACCAGCAGAGAAAGGGACTATAATGAAAAACTGTTTTTT; CDR3: CATSRERDYNEKLFF; V: TRBV15; D: -; J: TRBJ1-4; size: -
DNA: TGTGCCAGCAGCGACGGACAGGGGGCACGTGAGCAGTACTTC; CDR3: CASSDGQGAREQYF; V: TRBV9; D: TRBD1; J: TRBJ2-7; size: few
DNA: TGCAGCGTTAGAGGGCGAAGGAGTAATGAGCAGTTCTTC; CDR3: CSVRGRRSNEQFF; V: TRBV29-1; D: -; J: TRBJ2-1; size: -
DNA: TGCGCCAGCAGCCAAGATGCACAGCCCCCGGTCGATGGCTACACCTTC; CDR3: CASSQDAQPPVDGYTF; V: TRBV4-1; D: -; J: TRBJ1-2; size: -
DNA: TGTGCCAGCAGCTTTAACCCTCAGGGAAATGAGCAGTTCTTC; CDR3: CASSFNPQGNEQFF; V: TRBV7-2; D: -; J: TRBJ2-1; size: -
DNA: TGTGCCAGCAGCGGAGACCTGAGACAGAATTCACCCCTCCACTTT; CDR3: CASSGDLRQNSPLHF; V: TRBV9; D: -; J: TRBJ1-6; size: -
DNA: TGTGCCAGCTCACCACCGGAGCGGGGCACAGATACGCAGTATTTT; CDR3: CASSPPERGTDTQYF; V: TRBV18; D: -; J: TRBJ2-3; size: -
DNA: TGCGCCAGCAGTAACCCCCTAGCGGGGGTAGGTACGGAGCAGTTCTTC; CDR3: CASSNPLAGVGTEQFF; V: TRBV10-2; D: TRBD2; J: TRBJ2-1; size: -
DNA: TGTGCCAGCAGCTCCAGCGGACTTGGGGATACGCAGTATTTT; CDR3: CASSSSGLGDTQYF; V: TRBV7-9; D: -; J: TRBJ2-3; size: -
DNA: TGCAGTGCCAAGCGAGGGGATAATGAAAAACTGTTTTTT; CDR3: CSAKRGDNEKLFF; V: TRBV20-1; D: -; J: TRBJ1-4; size: -
DNA: TGCAGCGTTGAGGCTGGGGCTTTTGGAAACACCATATATTTT; CDR3: CSVEAGAFGNTIYF; V: TRBV29-1; D: -; J: TRBJ1-3; size: -